The present T cell receptor beta chain was sequenced within a study of blood T cells in healthy people across ages. Primed by a sample-barcoded 5' primer and a J-beta primer mix, a second PCR proceeded for about 6 to 12 cycles. TCRdb redid the calling of the 5' RACE reads with MiXCR, one entry per CDR3 protein. The top ten clones hold about 21% of a sample with over 1,500,000 distinct CDR3 sequences, approximately 40% of them seen once. The V gene's germline CDR1 is SGHRS and CDR2 YFSETQ. The V and J ends lost 1 base and 3 bases, in that order; junction bases with no gene match: 13. This CDR3 is 18 amino acids long. Findings and limits, study-wide: The study lacked donor CMV status, which possibly confounded expanded clonotype changes.

The study isolated at least 6 million PBMCs from each sample. There were at least 6 micrograms of total RNA extracted from every sample. A remark on this clonotype: Antigen specificity is unknown.

The sequenced sample consisted of blood. This receptor was obtained from a human donor in good health. V and J are TRBV5-1 and TRBJ2-5; 9 bases map to TRBD1. The CDR3 bases are TGCGCCAGCAGCTTGTTTTTGTTGACAGGGGGTATCGAAGAGACCCAGTACTTC. The encoded protein is CASSLFLLTGGIEETQYF.